This TCR beta chain appears in the sequencing data of a study of cytomegalovirus exposure and HLA in healthy donors. In the PCR, 60 Vbeta and 13 Jbeta primers were used. Profiled with immunoSEQ multiplex PCR; TCRdb holds only in-frame clones, not every one. This sample yields over 100,000 clones, of which 70% to 80% are seen a single time; roughly 2.5% belongs to the top ten. Findings of the study overall: Roughly uniform sequencing depth across donors was assumed, possibly incorrectly. 87-base-pair reads could not separate some V segments, including TRBV6-2 and TRBV6-3.

Germline V CDR1 and CDR2: SEHNR, FQNEAQ (reference sequence). V dropped 3 bases and J dropped 3 bases, with 11 bases sitting between them. The CDR3 totals 14 residues. Points on this clone: Its specificity is unknown.

Sequencing input: PBMCs. The clonotype originates from a female donor in good health and CMV-seronegative. V is TRBV7-9 and J is TRBJ1-1; a possible D gene is TRBD1 (5 bases). CDR3 bases: TGTGCCAGCAGCTTGGGCGCACAGGACACTGAAGCTTTCTTT. Its translation is CASSLGAQDTEAFF.